Shown below are 18 T cell receptor beta chains from a single sample sequenced in a study of blood T cell repertoires in COVID-19 (dated by TCRdb to 2019 to 2021). Libraries were constructed by the immunoSEQ multiplex PCR assay. The clones in this table, taken by TCRdb from immuneACCESS, are in-frame only. Not every clone is retained; where verified, under half of the shortfall comes from an unresolved V gene, and the cause of the rest is unknown. A total of under 300,000 clones appear in this sample, around nine tenths of them only once. The top ten constitute about 7.1% of the sample. The sequenced sample consisted of peripheral blood. Every receptor here comes from a woman aged 70-85 years with active or convalescent COVID-19.

The chain uses TRBV18 and TRBJ2-7; D ambiguous. The CDR3 runs to 14 residues. Germline CDR1 and CDR2: KGHSH and LQKENI. V was shortened by 2 bases and J by 3 bases, with 11 bases between the two germline ends. CDR3 sequence reads: CASSPDMANYEQYF. CDR3 DNA: TGTGCCAGCTCACCAGACATGGCCAACTACGAGCAGTACTTC.

This clone appeared a few times. The gene calls are TRBV27 and TRBJ1-6, with 8 bases fitting TRBD1. The CDR3 is made up of 15 amino acids. V dropped 6 bases and J dropped 9; count of bases not matched to a gene: 10. Looked up from germline, CDR1 is MNHEY and CDR2 is SMNVEV (reference sequence). CDR3 protein: CASRAVDRDSSPLHF. DNA of the CDR3: TGTGCCAGCAGGGCCGTGGACAGGGATTCTTCACCCCTCCACTTT.

V usage is TRBV7-2 and J usage is TRBJ2-3; TRBD1 is a possible D gene (6 bases). Germline CDR1 SGHTA, CDR2 FQGNSA. This CDR3 spans 15 amino acids. V gave up 5 bases and J gave up 0 bases, with 12 bases separating them. CDR3 bases: TGTGCCAGCAGCCTCGACAGGACTAGCACAGATACGCAGTATTTT. Residues: CASSLDRTSTDTQYF.

The V call is TRBV7-3, the J call TRBJ2-3; tentatively, D is TRBD2 (6 bases). This CDR3 is built from 13 residues. Deletions cut 7 bases from V and 0 bases from J, with 8 bases between. Germline lookup yields CDR1 SGHTA and CDR2 FQGTGA. CDR3 sequence: CASNGGSTDTQYF. CDR3 sequence (DNA): TGTGCCAGCAACGGAGGGAGCACAGATACGCAGTATTTT.

This chain links TRBV7-2 with TRBJ1-5, with a tentative D call TRBD1 (6 bases). CDR3 size: 13 residues. CDR1 and CDR2 (germline): SGHTA, FQGNSA. The V gene lost 5 bases and the J gene lost 6 bases, with 11 bases spanning the gap. The DNA for the CDR3 is TGTGCCAGCAGCACACAGGGTAGTCAGCCCCAGCATTTT. Protein product: CASSTQGSQPQHF.

This rearrangement joins TRBV3-1 (or the pseudogene TRBV3-2) to TRBJ2-5; the match to TRBD1 covers 12 bases. Germline CDR1 and CDR2: LGHDT and YNNKEL (reference sequence). CDR3 length equals 17 residues. J lost 4 bases, V lost 0 bases, and 6 bases had no gene match. CDR3: CASSQEGGDRGRETQYF. The CDR3 region has the DNA TGTGCCAGCAGCCAAGAAGGTGGGGACAGGGGGCGAGAGACCCAGTACTTC.

The rearrangement links TRBV7-9 to TRBJ1-5; TRBD1 is a possible D gene (6 bases). The V gene's germline CDR1 is SEHNR and CDR2 FQNEAQ (reference sequence). Trimming took off 5 bases at V and 0 bases at J, with 8 bases between the two ends. This CDR3 has 14 amino acids. The CDR3 coding sequence is TGTGCCAGCAGCGGACAGTCTAGCAATCAGCCCCAGCATTTT. As protein: CASSGQSSNQPQHF. The full variable domain, its missing parts supplied by reference TRBV7-9 and TRBJ1-5, is DTGVSQNPRHKITKRGQNVTFRCDPISEHNRLYWYRQTLGQGPEFLTYFQNEAQLEKSRLLSDRFSAERPKGSFSTLEIQRTEQGDSAMYLCASSGQSSNQPQHFGDGTRLSIL.

This clone was seen more than once but under ten times. This chain uses TRBV2 with TRBJ1-5; maybe TRBD1 (5 bases). Between the trimmed V and J ends, which lost 2 bases and 7 bases, there was a span of 15 bases. The CDR3 is made up of 15 amino acids. Germline V gives CDR1 SNHLY, CDR2 FYNNEI. The CDR3 DNA sequence: TGTGCCAGCAGTGAAAGTCTGGGGCAGGGCCAGCCCCAGCATTTT. It yields the protein CASSESLGQGQPQHF.

V is TRBV10-3 and J is TRBJ1-6; 7 nucleotides line up with TRBD1. This CDR3 is 15 amino acids long. Germline values: CDR1 ENHRY, CDR2 SYGVKD. With V trimmed by 4 bases and J by 7 bases, 7 bases remained unmatched. CDR3 in DNA: TGTGCCATCAGTGGGCTGAGAGGGGGCAATTCACCCCTCCACTTT. This gives the protein CAISGLRGGNSPLHF.

This clone was recorded a few times. V gene TRBV2 combines with J gene TRBJ1-1, with D possibly being TRBD1 (6 bases). This CDR3 region has 17 residues. CDR1 SNHLY and CDR2 FYNNEI come from the germline V gene. Trimming cost V 8 bases and J 5 bases, with 27 bases left between them. DNA for the CDR3: TGTGCCAGCGGCGGAGAGTTACAGGGAATCCGAGGGACTGAAGCTTTCTTT. It specifies CASGGELQGIRGTEAFF.

The chain uses TRBV5-8 and TRBJ2-1; the match to TRBD1 covers 7 bases. The CDR3 covers 15 residues. Germline loops: CDR1 SGHTS, CDR2 YDEGEE. J lost 7 bases, V lost 1 base, and 8 bases had no gene match. CDR3 loop: CASSLRDSLQNEQFF. For the CDR3, the DNA is TGTGCCAGCAGCTTGCGGGACAGCTTACAGAATGAGCAGTTCTTC.

The chain carries TRBV18 and TRBJ2-3; the match to TRBD1 covers 7 bases. The germline gives CDR1 KGHSH, CDR2 LQKENI. The trim removed 5 bases at V and 3 bases at J, leaving 8 bases unmatched. The CDR3 runs to 15 residues. CDR3 amino acids: CASSSRQGRTDTQYF. Here the CDR3 DNA reads TGTGCCAGCTCATCAAGACAGGGACGAACAGATACGCAGTATTTT.

The rearrangement uses TRBV28 and TRBJ1-3, with TRBD1 identical over 9 bases. Trimming removed 1 base from V and 4 bases from J; junction bases left unmatched: 17. This CDR3 region has 20 residues. From germline, CDR1 is MDHEN and CDR2 SYDVKM. CDR3 protein: CASSLLIGGTGRSVGNTIYF. The CDR3, as DNA: TGTGCCAGCAGTTTATTAATCGGCGGGACAGGGCGTTCAGTCGGAAACACCATATATTTT.

The chain uses TRBV15 and TRBJ1-1, with 10 nucleotides matching TRBD1. From germline, CDR1 is LNHNV and CDR2 YYDKDF (reference sequence). The CDR3 runs 19 residues. Unmatched junction bases numbered 12, after V lost 0 bases and J lost 2 bases. CDR3 sequence reads: CATSRDLDRGRTTNTEAFF. CDR3 DNA: TGTGCCACCAGCAGAGATTTAGACAGGGGGCGAACCACTAACACTGAAGCTTTCTTT.

V gene TRBV4-2 combines with J gene TRBJ1-6, with D possibly TRBD1 on 5 matching bases. Per the germline V gene, CDR1 is LGHNA and CDR2 is YNFKEQ. The CDR3 is made up of 14 amino acids. With 1 base removed from V and 7 bases from J, the gap between germline ends came to 8 bases. The CDR3 reads CASSQGGENSPLHF. CDR3 DNA sequence: TGTGCCAGCAGCCAAGGGGGCGAGAATTCACCCCTCCACTTT.

The chain carries TRBV11-2 and TRBJ2-7, with D tentatively TRBD1 (5 bases). Germline V gene data show CDR1 as SGHAT and CDR2 as FQNNGV. The CDR3 has 19 amino acids. V was pared by 3 bases and J by 3 bases, with 27 bases between. The CDR3 reads CASSFAIGAVGRSNYEQYF. CDR3 nucleotides: TGTGCCAGCAGCTTTGCAATTGGGGCCGTGGGCAGAAGTAACTACGAGCAGTACTTC.

The chain carries TRBV5-1 and TRBJ2-1, with 7 bases aligning to TRBD1. This CDR3 comprises 15 residues. Germline CDR1 SGHRS, CDR2 YFSETQ. V lost 4 bases and J lost 7; bases outside the gene matches: 11. CDR3 in amino acids: CASSPRQGTGNEQFF. The CDR3 DNA reads as TGCGCCAGCAGCCCCCGACAGGGAACGGGGAATGAGCAGTTCTTC.

This clone showed up just once. The chain employs TRBV4-3 and TRBJ2-7; D gene unclear. V gave up 0 bases and J gave up 4 bases, with 7 bases separating them. Germline V lookup: CDR1 LGHNA, CDR2 YSLEER. The CDR3 has 13 amino acids. CDR3 amino acids: CASSQESPYEQYF. The CDR3 DNA is TGCGCCAGCAGCCAAGAAAGCCCGTACGAGCAGTACTTC.